Listed here is a single T cell receptor (beta chain). The sample is drawn from a study of blood T cell repertoires in COVID-19. On the study more broadly: Acute-phase and convalescent COVID-19 samples originated in the United States, Italy and Spain. T cells, B-cell-depleted T cells, or PBMCs supplied cDNA or gDNA.

Original processing notes: Researchers report that nucleated cell counts were estimated from reference gene primer amplification. Profiling relied on immunoSEQ multiplex PCR, and the TCRdb table lists in-frame clones only, not all of them. V, J and clone size were drawn from that table, and D and trimming were deduced from the DNA. The sample has tens of thousands of clones, 75% to 90% seen once; the top ten hold roughly 45%. This CDR3 comprises 13 residues. V shed 4 bases and J shed 3 bases, with 9 bases lying between them. The germline V gene encodes CDR1 SEHNR and CDR2 FQNEAQ (reference sequence).

This sequence was found in a man aged 55 to 70 with active or convalescent COVID-19. The source material was peripheral blood. The genes are TRBV7-9 and TRBJ1-1, with a weak D call TRBD1 (5 bases). The CDR3 sequence: CASSSQGYTEAFF. The CDR3 nucleotides read TGTGCCAGCAGCTCCCAGGGTTACACTGAAGCTTTCTTT.